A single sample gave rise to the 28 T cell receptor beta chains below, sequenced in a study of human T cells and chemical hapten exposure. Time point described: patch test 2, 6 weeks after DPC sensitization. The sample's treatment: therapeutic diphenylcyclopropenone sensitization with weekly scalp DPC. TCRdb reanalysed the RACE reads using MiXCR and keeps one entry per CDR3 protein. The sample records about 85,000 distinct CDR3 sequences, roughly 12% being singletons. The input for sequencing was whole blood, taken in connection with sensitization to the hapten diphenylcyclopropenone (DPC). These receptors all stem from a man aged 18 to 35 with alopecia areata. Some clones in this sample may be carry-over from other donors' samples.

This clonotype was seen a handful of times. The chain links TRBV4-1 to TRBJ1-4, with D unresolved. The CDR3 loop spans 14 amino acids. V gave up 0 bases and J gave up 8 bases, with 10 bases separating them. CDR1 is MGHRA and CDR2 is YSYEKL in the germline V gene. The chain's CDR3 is CASSQDTGREKLFF. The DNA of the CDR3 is TGCGCCAGCAGCCAAGATACGGGGAGGGAAAAACTGTTTTTT.

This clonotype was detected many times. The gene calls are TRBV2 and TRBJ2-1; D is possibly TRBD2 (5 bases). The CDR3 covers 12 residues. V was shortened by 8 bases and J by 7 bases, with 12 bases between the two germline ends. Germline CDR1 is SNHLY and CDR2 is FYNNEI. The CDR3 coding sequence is TGTGCCAGCGCCCCCACTAGGAATGAGCAGTTCTTC. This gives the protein CASAPTRNEQFF.

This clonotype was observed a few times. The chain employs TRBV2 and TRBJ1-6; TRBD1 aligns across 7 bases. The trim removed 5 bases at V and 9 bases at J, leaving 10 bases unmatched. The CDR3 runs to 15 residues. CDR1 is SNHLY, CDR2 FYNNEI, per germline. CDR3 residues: CASSQDRRASSPLHF. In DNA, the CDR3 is TGTGCCAGCAGTCAGGACAGGCGCGCATCTTCACCCCTCCACTTT.

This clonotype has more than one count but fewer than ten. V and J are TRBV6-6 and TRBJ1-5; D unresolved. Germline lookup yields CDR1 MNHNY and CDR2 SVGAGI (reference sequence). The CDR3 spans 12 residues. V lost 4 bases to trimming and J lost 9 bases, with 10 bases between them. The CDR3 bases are TGTGCCAGCAGTTCCCCTGTCGGGCCCCAGCATTTT. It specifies CASSSPVGPQHF.

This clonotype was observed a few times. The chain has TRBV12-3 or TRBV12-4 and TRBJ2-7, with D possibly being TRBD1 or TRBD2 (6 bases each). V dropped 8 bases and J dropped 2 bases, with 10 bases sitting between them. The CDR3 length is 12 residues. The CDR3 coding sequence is TGTGCCAGCTCGGGGGACACCTACGAGCAGTACTTC. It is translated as CASSGDTYEQYF.

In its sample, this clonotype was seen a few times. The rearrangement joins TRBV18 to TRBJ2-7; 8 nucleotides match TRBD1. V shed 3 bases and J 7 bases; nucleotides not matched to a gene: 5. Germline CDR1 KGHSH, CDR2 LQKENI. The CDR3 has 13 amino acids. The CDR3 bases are TGTGCCAGCTCACCGGGCAGGGGGCTTGAGCAGTACGTC. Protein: CASSPGRGLEQYV.

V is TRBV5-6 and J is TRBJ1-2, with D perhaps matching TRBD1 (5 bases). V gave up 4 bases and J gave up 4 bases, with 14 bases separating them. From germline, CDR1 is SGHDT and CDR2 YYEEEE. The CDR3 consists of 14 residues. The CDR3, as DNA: TGTGCCAGCAGCCCAACGGGGGGGTTCTATGGCTACACCTTC. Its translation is CASSPTGGFYGYTF.

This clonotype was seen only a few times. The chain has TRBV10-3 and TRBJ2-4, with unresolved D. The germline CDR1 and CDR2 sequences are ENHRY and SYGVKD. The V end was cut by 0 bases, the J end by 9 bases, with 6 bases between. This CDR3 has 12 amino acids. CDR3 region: CAISESFGIQYF. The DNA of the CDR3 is TGTGCCATCAGTGAGTCGTTTGGCATTCAGTACTTC.

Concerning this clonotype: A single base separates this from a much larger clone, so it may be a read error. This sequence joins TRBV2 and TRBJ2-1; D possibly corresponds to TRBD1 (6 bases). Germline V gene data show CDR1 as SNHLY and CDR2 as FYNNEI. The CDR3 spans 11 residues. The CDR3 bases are TGTGCCAGCAGGGGGGACACTTTGCAGTCCTTC. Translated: CASRGDTLQSF.

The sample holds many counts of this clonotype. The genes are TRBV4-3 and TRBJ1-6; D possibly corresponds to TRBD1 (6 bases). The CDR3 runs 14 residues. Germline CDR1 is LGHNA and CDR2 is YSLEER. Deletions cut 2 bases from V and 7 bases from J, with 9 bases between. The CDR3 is CASSQYRENSPLHF. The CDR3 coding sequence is TGCGCCAGCAGCCAATACAGGGAAAATTCACCCCTCCACTTT.

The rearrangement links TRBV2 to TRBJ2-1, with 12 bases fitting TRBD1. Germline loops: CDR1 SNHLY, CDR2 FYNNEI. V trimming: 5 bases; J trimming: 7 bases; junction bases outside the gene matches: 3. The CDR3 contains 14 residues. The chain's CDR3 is CASSPGQGANEQFF. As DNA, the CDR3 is TGTGCCAGCAGTCCGGGACAGGGGGCGAATGAGCAGTTCTTC. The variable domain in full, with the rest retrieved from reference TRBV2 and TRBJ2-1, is EPEVTQTPSHQVTQMGQEVILRCVPISNHLYFYWYRQILGQKVEFLVSFYNNEISEKSEIFDDQFSVERPDGSNFTLKIRSTKLEDSAMYFCASSPGQGANEQFFGPGTRLTVL.

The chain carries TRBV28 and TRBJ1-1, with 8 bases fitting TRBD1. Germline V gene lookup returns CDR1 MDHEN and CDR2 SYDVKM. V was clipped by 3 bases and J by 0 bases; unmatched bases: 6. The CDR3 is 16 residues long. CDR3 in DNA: TGTGCCAGCAGTTTCCGGACAGGGAACATGAACACTGAAGCTTTCTTT. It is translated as CASSFRTGNMNTEAFF. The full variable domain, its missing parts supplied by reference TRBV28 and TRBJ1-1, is DVKVTQSSRYLVKRTGEKVFLECVQDMDHENMFWYRQDPGLGLRLIYFSYDVKMKEKGDIPEGYSVSREKKERFSLILESASTNQTSMYLCASSFRTGNMNTEAFFGQGTRLTVV.

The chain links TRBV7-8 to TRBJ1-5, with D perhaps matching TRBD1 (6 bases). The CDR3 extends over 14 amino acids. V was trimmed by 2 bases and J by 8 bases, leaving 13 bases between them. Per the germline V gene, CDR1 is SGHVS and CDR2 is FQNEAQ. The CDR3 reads CASSLSRGREPQHF. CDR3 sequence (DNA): TGTGCCAGCAGCTTATCCCGGGGGCGCGAGCCCCAGCATTTT.

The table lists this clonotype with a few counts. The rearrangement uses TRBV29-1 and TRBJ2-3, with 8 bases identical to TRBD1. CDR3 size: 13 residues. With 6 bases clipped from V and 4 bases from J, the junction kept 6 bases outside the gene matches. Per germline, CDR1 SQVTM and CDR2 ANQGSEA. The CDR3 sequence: CSVNRGWADTQYF. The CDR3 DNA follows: TGCAGCGTAAACAGGGGGTGGGCAGATACGCAGTATTTT.

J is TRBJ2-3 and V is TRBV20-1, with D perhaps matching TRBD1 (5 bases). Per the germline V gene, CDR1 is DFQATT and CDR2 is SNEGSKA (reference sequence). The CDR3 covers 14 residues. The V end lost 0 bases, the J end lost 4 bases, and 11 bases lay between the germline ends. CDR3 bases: TGCAGTGCTAGAGATGCAAGGGGATCAGATACGCAGTATTTT. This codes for CSARDARGSDTQYF.

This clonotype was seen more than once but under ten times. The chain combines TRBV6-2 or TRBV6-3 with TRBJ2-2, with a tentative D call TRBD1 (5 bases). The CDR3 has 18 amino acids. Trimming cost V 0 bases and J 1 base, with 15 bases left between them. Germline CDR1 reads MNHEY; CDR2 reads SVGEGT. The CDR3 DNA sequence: TGTGCCAGCAGTTACTCGGTGACAGCGAGGATGAACACCGGGGAGCTGTTTTTT. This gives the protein CASSYSVTARMNTGELFF.

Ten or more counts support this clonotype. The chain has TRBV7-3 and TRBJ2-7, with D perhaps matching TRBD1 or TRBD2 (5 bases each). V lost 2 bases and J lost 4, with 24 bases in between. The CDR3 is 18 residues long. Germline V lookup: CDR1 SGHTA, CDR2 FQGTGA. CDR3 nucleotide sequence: TGTGCCAGCAGCTTAGACCCCCTCAATCCCCGGGGCGCGTACGAGCAGTACGTC. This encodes CASSLDPLNPRGAYEQYV.

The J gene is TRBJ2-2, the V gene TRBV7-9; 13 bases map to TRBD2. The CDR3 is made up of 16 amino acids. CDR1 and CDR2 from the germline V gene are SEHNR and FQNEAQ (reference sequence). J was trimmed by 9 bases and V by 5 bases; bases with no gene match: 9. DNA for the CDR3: TGTGCCAGCAGCGATACAGGACTAGCGGGGGAACGGGAGCTGTTTTTT. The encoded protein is CASSDTGLAGERELFF.

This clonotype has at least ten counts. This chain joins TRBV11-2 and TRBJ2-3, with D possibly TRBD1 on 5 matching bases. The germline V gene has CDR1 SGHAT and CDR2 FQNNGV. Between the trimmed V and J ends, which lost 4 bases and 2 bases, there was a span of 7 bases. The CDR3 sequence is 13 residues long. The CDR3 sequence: CASSSGHTDTQYF. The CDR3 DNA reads TGTGCCAGCAGCTCCGGACACACAGATACGCAGTATTTT.

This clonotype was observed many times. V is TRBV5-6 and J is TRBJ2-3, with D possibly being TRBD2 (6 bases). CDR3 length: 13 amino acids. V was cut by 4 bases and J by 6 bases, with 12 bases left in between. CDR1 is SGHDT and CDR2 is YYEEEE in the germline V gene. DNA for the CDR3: TGTGCCAGCAGCCGACGGGGGATCGATACGCAGTATTTT. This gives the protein CASSRRGIDTQYF.

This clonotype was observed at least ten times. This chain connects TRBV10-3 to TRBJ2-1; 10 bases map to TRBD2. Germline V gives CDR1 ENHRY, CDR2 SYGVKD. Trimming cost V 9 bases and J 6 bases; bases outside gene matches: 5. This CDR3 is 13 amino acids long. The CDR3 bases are TGTGCCATTAGCGGGGGGCCGTCCAATGAGCAGTTCTTC. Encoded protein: CAISGGPSNEQFF.

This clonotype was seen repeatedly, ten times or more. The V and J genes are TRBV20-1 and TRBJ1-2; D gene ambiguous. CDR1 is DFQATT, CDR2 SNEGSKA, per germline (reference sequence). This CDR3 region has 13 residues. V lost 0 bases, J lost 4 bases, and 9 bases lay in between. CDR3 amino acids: CSARDLGSYGYTF. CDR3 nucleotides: TGCAGTGCTAGAGATCTTGGCAGCTATGGCTACACCTTC.

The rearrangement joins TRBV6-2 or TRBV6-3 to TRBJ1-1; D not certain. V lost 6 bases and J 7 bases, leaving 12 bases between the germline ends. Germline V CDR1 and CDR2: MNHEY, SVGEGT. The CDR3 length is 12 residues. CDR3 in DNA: TGTGCCAGCAGGGAAAGTCTTTTTGAAGCTTTCTTT. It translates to CASRESLFEAFF.

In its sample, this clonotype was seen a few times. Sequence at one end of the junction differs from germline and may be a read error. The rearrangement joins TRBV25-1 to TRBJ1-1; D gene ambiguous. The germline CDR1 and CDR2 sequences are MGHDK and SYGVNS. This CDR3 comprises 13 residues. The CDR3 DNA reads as TGTGCCAGCAGTGTCACCAGGAACACAGAAGCTTTCTTT. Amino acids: CASSVTRNTEAFF. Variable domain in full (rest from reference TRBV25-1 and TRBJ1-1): EADIYQTPRYLVIGTGKKITLECSQTMGHDKMYWYQQDPGMELHLIHYSYGVNSTEKGDLSSESTVSRIRTEHFPLTLESARPSHTSQYLCASSVTRNTEAFFGQGTRLTVV.

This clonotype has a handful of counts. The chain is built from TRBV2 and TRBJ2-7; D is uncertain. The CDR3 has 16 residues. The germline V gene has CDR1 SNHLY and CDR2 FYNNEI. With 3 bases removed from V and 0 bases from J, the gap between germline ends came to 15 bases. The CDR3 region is CASSDLALTSSYEQYV. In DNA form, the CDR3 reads TGTGCCAGCAGTGACTTGGCTCTAACGAGCTCCTACGAGCAGTACGTC.

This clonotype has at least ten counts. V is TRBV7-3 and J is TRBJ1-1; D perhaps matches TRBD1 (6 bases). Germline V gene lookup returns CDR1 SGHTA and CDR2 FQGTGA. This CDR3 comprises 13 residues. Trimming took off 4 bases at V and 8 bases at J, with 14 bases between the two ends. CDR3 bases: TGTGCCAGCAGCTACTTGCCGGACAGAGAAGCTTTCTTT. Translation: CASSYLPDREAFF.

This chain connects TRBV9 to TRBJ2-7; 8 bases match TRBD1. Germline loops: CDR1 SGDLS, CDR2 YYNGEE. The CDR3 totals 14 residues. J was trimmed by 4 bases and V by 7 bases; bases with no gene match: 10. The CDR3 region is CASGAGTGQYEQYV. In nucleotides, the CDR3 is TGTGCCAGCGGCGCCGGGACAGGACAATACGAGCAGTACGTC.

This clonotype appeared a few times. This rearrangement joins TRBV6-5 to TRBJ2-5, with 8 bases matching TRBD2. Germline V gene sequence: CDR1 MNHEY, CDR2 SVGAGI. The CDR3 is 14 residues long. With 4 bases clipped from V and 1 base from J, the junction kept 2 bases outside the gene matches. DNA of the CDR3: TGTGCCAGCAGTTCCGCGGGGGGCCAAGAGACCCAGTACTTC. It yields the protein CASSSAGGQETQYF.